The TCR beta chain under discussion was sequenced for a study of blood T cell repertoires in COVID-19. Across the whole study: The analysed material was cDNA or gDNA that came from T cells, B-cell-depleted T cells, or PBMCs.

Authors' methods: Researchers report that nucleated cell counts were estimated from reference gene primer amplification. Assay used: immunoSEQ multiplex PCR; TCRdb lists only in-frame clones, some missing. The DNA was the basis for D and trimming; V, J and clone size are from that table. The sample comprises more than 250,000 clones, more than 75% of which are singletons, and 1% rests with the top ten. The CDR3 spans 11 residues. V was cut by 6 bases and J by 4 bases, with 10 bases left in between. CDR1 and CDR2 from the germline V gene are DFQATT and SNEGSKA (reference sequence). The chain combines TRBV20-1 with TRBJ2-7; D gene uncertain. The sequence came from a man between 50 and 59 years old with active or convalescent COVID-19. The sample consisted of peripheral blood. CDR3 residues: CSAADMYEQYF. The CDR3 region has the DNA TGCAGTGCGGCCGACATGTACGAGCAGTACTTC.